This TCR beta chain was sequenced during a study of CD8+CD57+ T cells in acquired aplastic anemia. Profiling that covered TCR beta VDJ and CDR3 relied on genomic DNA as its template. One entry per CDR3 protein, called by TCRdb with MiXCR from the reads. This table has roughly 200,000 distinct CDR3 sequences, roughly three fifths appearing once. With 1 base clipped from V and 3 bases from J, the junction kept 2 bases outside the gene matches. Per the germline V gene, CDR1 is SEHNR and CDR2 is FQNEAQ (reference sequence). The CDR3 contains 14 residues. This clonotype was recorded many times. The antigen remains undetermined. Study-level points and caveats: Patients and controls were found to share twenty-nine CD8+ CDR3 sequences.

Sequencing was done on patients that had shown CD8+CD57+ cell expansion by flow cytometry. The chain has TRBV7-9 and TRBJ1-2; 7 nucleotides line up with TRBD1. Sequenced sample: sorted CD4+, CD8+, or CD8+CD57+ T cells (not recorded which) from PBMCs. The clonotype was recovered from a human donor with aplastic anemia. In DNA form, the CDR3 reads TGTGCCAGCAGCTTAGGAGGGGGCGACTATGGCTACACCTTC. This encodes CASSLGGGDYGYTF. The full variable domain, completed using reference TRBV7-9 and TRBJ1-2, is DTGVSQNPRHKITKRGQNVTFRCDPISEHNRLYWYRQTLGQGPEFLTYFQNEAQLEKSRLLSDRFSAERPKGSFSTLEIQRTEQGDSAMYLCASSLGGGDYGYTFGSGTRLTVV.